This T cell receptor (beta chain) came from a study of spatial heterogeneity in lung cancer. This clonotype qualifies as medium-sized. Germline-derived CDR1 and CDR2 are MNHEY and SVGAGI. This CDR3 has 16 residues. J gave up 9 bases and V 6 bases, and 10 bases lay outside the gene matches. As to time point: sample taken at primary tumor resection. The donors comprised around 72 untreated early-stage non-small cell lung cancer patients. Via MiXCR, TCRdb re-called the 5' RACE reads, giving one row per CDR3 protein. Altogether over 7,500 distinct CDR3 sequences are present, roughly 9.2% being singletons, with the ten largest covering about half.

The input for sequencing was PBMCs, taken at surgery. The TCR sequence derives from a male donor with early-stage non-small cell lung cancer. The rearrangement uses TRBV6-5 and TRBJ2-1; 14 bases match TRBD2. CDR3 bases: TGTGCCAGCAGCCCCAGACTAGCGGGAGGGCCTGGTGAGCAGTTCTTC. It encodes CASSPRLAGGPGEQFF.